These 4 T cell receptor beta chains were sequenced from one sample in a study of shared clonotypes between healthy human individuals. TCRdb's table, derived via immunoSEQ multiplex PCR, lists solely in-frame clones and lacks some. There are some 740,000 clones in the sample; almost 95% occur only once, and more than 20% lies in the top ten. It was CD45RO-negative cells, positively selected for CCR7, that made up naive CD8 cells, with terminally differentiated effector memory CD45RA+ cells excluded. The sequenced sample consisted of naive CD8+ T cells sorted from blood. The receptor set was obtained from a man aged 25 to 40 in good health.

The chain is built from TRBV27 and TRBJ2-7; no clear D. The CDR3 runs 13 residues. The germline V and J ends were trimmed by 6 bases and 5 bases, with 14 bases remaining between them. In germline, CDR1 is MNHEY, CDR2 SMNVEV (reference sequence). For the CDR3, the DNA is TGTGCCAGCAGCTACACGGCCCGTCACGAGCAGTACTTC. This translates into CASSYTARHEQYF.

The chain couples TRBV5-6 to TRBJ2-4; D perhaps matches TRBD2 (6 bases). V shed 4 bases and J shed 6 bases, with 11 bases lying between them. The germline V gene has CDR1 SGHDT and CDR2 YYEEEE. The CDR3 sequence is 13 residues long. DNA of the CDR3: TGTGCCAGCAGCGCGGGATTCCCAAACATTCAGTACTTC. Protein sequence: CASSAGFPNIQYF. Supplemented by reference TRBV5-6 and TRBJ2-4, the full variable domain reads DAGVTQSPTHLIKTRGQQVTLRCSPKSGHDTVSWYQQALGQGPQFIFQYYEEEERQRGNFPDRFSGHQFPNYSSELNVNALLLGDSALYLCASSAGFPNIQYFGAGTRLSVL.

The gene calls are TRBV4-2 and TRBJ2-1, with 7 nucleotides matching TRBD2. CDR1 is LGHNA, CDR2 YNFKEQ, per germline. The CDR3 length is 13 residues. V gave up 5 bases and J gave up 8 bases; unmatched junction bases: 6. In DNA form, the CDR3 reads TGTGCCAGCAGCAGGGGAGGGCCCGATGAGCAGTTCTTC. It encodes CASSRGGPDEQFF.

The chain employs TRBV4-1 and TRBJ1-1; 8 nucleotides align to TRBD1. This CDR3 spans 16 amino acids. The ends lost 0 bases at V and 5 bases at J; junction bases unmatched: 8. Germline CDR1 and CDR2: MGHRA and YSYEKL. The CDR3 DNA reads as TGCGCCAGCAGCCAAGAACGGACAGGGAGGAGGACTGAAGCTTTCTTT. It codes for CASSQERTGRRTEAFF.